This T cell receptor beta chain derives from a study of identical twins. Points on this clonotype: The antigen remains undetermined.

The V end was cut by 2 bases, the J end by 7 bases, with 23 bases between. Germline CDR1 is DFQATT and CDR2 is SNEGSKA (reference sequence). This CDR3 region has 17 residues. TCRdb redid the calling of the 5' RACE reads with MiXCR, one entry per CDR3 protein. The sample lists 450,000 to 650,000 distinct CDR3 sequences; 12% to 15% were seen once. Findings of the study overall: Partly confounded zero-insertion analyses could result from invariant MAIT and iNKT cells.

These data are also associated with another study on yellow fever vaccine responses in identical twins. This second study notes: As reported, the vaccine T cell response of twins seemed partly convergent and partly personalized.

The source of this sequence is a woman between 18 and 30 years old in good health. Input material: CD4+ T cells sorted from blood. V and J are TRBV20-1 and TRBJ2-2; D tentatively fits TRBD1 or TRBD2 (5 bases each). DNA for the CDR3: TGCAGTGCTAGACCCTCCGGTGCCTCTTGGGGGATCGGGGAGCTGTTTTTT. Protein product: CSARPSGASWGIGELFF.